Below, one TCR beta chain is given with its context. Its target is unknown. The source of the sample is a study of T cell responses to AZD1222 COVID-19 vaccine. Whole-study results and caveats: The breadth and depth of Spike-specific TCRs increased once two AZD1222 doses had been given. The peak T cell response came first, and repertoires were sampled only after it.

TCRdb keeps only in-frame clones here, not all; method: immunoSEQ multiplex PCR. The data show 100,000 to 150,000 clones, about 85% seen once. This CDR3 is built from 13 residues. The germline V gene encodes CDR1 SGHAT and CDR2 FQNNGV. Deletions cut 5 bases from V and 1 base from J, with 8 bases between. This sequence joins TRBV11-2 and TRBJ2-5; D possibly corresponds to TRBD2 (5 bases). The source material was peripheral blood, sampled on day 0 of AZD1222 vaccination. The sequence came from an adult in good health. In DNA, the CDR3 is TGTGCCAGCAGCCGGGGAATCCAAGAGACCCAGTACTTC. Protein sequence: CASSRGIQETQYF.